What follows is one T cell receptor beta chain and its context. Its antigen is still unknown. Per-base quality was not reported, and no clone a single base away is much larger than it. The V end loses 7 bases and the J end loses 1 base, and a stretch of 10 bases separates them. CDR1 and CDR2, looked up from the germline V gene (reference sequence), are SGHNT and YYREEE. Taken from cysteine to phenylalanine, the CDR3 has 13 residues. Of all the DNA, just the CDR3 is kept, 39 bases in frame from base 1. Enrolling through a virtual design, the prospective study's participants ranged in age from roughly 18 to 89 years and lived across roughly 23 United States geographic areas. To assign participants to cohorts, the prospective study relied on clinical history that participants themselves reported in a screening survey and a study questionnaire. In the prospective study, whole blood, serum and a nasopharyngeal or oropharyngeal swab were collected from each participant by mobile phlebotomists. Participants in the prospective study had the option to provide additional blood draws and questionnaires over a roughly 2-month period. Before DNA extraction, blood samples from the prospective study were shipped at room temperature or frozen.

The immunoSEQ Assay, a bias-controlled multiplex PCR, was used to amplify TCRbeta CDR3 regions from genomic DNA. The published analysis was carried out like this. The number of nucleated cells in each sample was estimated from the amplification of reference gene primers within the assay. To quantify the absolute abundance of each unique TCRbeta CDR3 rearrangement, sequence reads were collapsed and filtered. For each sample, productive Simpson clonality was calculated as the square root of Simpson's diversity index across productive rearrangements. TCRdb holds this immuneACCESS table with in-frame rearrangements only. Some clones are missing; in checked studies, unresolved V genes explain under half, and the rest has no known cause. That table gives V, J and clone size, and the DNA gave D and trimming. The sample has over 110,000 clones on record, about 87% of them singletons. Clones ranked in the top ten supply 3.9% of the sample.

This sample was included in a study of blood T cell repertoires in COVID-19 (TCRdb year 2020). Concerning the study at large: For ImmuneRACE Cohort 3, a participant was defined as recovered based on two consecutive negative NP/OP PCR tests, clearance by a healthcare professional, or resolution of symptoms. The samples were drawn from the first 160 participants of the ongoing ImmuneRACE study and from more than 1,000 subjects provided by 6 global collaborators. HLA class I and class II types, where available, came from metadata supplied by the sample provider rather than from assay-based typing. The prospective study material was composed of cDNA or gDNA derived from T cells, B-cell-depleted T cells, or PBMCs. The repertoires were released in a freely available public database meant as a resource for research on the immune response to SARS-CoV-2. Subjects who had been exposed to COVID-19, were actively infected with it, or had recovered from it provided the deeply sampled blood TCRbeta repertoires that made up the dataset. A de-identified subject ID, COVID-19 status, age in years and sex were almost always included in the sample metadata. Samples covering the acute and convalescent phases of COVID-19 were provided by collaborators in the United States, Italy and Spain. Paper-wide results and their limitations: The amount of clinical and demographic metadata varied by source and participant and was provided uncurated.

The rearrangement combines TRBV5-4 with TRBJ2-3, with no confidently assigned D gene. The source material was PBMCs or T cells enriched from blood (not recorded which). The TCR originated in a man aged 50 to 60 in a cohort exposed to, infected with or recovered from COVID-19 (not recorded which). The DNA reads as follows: TGTGCCAGCTTTAGAATAGGCACAGATACGCAGTATTTT. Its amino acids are CASFRIGTDTQYF.